One and the same sample provided the 12 T cell receptor beta chains below, sequenced in a study of blood T cell repertoires in COVID-19. Only in-frame clones appear in the TCRdb table, and some are missing; sequencing was by immunoSEQ multiplex PCR. Of about 360,000 clones listed, roughly 86% are singletons. Sequencing was done on a sample of peripheral blood. The origin of the receptors is a human donor with acute or convalescent COVID-19. The donor label of this sample is uncertain.

This chain joins TRBV10-3 and TRBJ1-1; the match to TRBD1 covers 7 bases. CDR3 size: 13 residues. The germline V gene encodes CDR1 ENHRY and CDR2 SYGVKD. Trimming at V came to 6 bases and at J to 6 bases, leaving 7 bases not matched to a gene. In DNA form, the CDR3 reads TGTGCCATCAGCGCACAGGGGAATTCTGAAGCTTTCTTT. It is translated as CAISAQGNSEAFF.

In its sample, this clone was seen a few times. V is TRBV5-8 and J is TRBJ2-2; TRBD2 matches 13 bases. The CDR3 loop spans 17 amino acids. Per the germline V gene, CDR1 is SGHTS and CDR2 is YDEGEE. The V gene end was trimmed by 4 bases and the J gene end by 5 bases; junction bases not matched to a gene: 8. The CDR3 nucleotides read TGTGCCAGCAGCCCACCGGGACTAGCGGGACTAACCGGGGAGCTGTTTTTT. Its protein is CASSPPGLAGLTGELFF.

This rearrangement joins TRBV5-1 to TRBJ2-7; 7 bases match TRBD1. From germline, CDR1 is SGHRS and CDR2 YFSETQ. The CDR3 runs to 13 residues. Trimming at V came to 4 bases and at J to 2 bases, leaving 3 bases not matched to a gene. The CDR3 here is CASSPGQTYEQYF. In DNA, the CDR3 is TGCGCCAGCAGCCCGGGACAGACCTACGAGCAGTACTTC.

The chain recombines TRBV25-1 with TRBJ2-1; D is possibly TRBD2 (6 bases). The CDR3 is 15 amino acids. Germline CDR1 and CDR2: MGHDK and SYGVNS. V was cut by 2 bases and J by 4 bases, with 12 bases left in between. The CDR3, as DNA: TGTGCCAGCAGTGAAGGAGGGAAAGGGTACAATGAGCAGTTCTTC. It translates to CASSEGGKGYNEQFF.

The chain couples TRBV9 to TRBJ1-6; no clear D. The CDR3 is made up of 15 amino acids. Germline V gene data show CDR1 as SGDLS and CDR2 as YYNGEE. Between the trimmed V and J ends, which lost 2 bases and 10 bases, there was a span of 16 bases. This CDR3 reads CASSVYSIPRSPLHF. The CDR3 DNA reads as TGTGCCAGCAGCGTCTACAGTATACCAAGGTCACCCCTCCACTTT.

The chain carries TRBV9 and TRBJ2-7; D uncertain. Trimming pared 0 bases from V and 5 bases from J, leaving 9 bases between. Looked up from germline, CDR1 is SGDLS and CDR2 is YYNGEE. The CDR3 is made up of 13 amino acids. The CDR3 DNA sequence: TGTGCCAGCAGCGTAGGTCCTCGGGACGAGCAGTACTTC. Translating gives CASSVGPRDEQYF.

The chain links TRBV5-5 to TRBJ1-3; D remains unclear. V was pared by 5 bases and J by 0 bases, with 9 bases between. This CDR3 is 14 amino acids long. Germline lookup yields CDR1 SGHKS and CDR2 YYEKEE (reference sequence). The CDR3 DNA reads as TGTGCCAGCAGTTCACAGAGCTCTGGAAACACCATATATTTT. Amino acids: CASSSQSSGNTIYF. The complete variable domain, with remaining parts taken from reference TRBV5-5 and TRBJ1-3, reads DAGVTQSPTHLIKTRGQQVTLRCSPISGHKSVSWYQQVLGQGPQFIFQYYEKEERGRGNFPDRFSARQFPNYSSELNVNALLLGDSALYLCASSSQSSGNTIYFGEGSWLTVV.

The J gene is TRBJ1-1, the V gene TRBV28; the match to TRBD1 covers 9 bases. The V and J ends lost 3 bases and 1 base, in that order; junction bases with no gene match: 9. CDR3 size: 17 residues. Germline assignment: CDR1 MDHEN and CDR2 SYDVKM. The CDR3 nucleotides read TGTGCCAGCAGTTTCTGGGGGGGGACAGGGAAGAACACTGAAGCTTTCTTT. Translation: CASSFWGGTGKNTEAFF.

This clone occurred once. This sequence joins TRBV6-1 and TRBJ1-1; D not resolved. Germline values: CDR1 MNHNS, CDR2 SASEGT. This CDR3 comprises 13 residues. V gave up 0 bases and J gave up 10 bases, with 12 bases separating them. The CDR3: CASSEANLDSAFF. CDR3 nucleotides: TGTGCCAGCAGTGAAGCCAATTTGGACTCAGCTTTCTTT.

The chain is built from TRBV18 and TRBJ1-5; the D gene is possibly TRBD1 (5 bases). This CDR3 contains 15 residues. The V end was cut by 3 bases, the J end by 4 bases, with 13 bases between. Looked up from germline, CDR1 is KGHSH and CDR2 is LQKENI. The CDR3 DNA reads as TGTGCCAGCTCACCGTTGGCCAGGGCAAATCAGCCCCAGCATTTT. Residues: CASSPLARANQPQHF.

The CDR3 coding sequence is TGTGCTAGTGGCCCGACAGGGACCCGCATTGGTACGCAGTATTTT. Translating it yields CASGPTGTRIGTQYF. The chain uses TRBV12-5 and TRBJ2-3, with 7 bases aligning to TRBD1. Germline V gene data show CDR1 as LGHNT and CDR2 as FRNRAP. V lost 6 bases to trimming and J lost 8 bases; unmatched junction nucleotides: 14. The CDR3 has 15 amino acids.

This chain uses TRBV28 with TRBJ2-7; possible D gene TRBD1, 6 bases. The germline CDR1 and CDR2 sequences are MDHEN and SYDVKM. The ends were cut back, 9 bases at V and 7 bases at J, with 7 bases in the middle. The CDR3 is 9 residues long. The CDR3 region is CASGTEQYF. CDR3 nucleotide sequence: TGTGCCAGTGGGACAGAGCAGTACTTC. The whole variable domain, remainder taken from reference TRBV28 and TRBJ2-7, is DVKVTQSSRYLVKRTGEKVFLECVQDMDHENMFWYRQDPGLGLRLIYFSYDVKMKEKGDIPEGYSVSREKKERFSLILESASTNQTSMYLCASGTEQYFGPGTRLTVT.